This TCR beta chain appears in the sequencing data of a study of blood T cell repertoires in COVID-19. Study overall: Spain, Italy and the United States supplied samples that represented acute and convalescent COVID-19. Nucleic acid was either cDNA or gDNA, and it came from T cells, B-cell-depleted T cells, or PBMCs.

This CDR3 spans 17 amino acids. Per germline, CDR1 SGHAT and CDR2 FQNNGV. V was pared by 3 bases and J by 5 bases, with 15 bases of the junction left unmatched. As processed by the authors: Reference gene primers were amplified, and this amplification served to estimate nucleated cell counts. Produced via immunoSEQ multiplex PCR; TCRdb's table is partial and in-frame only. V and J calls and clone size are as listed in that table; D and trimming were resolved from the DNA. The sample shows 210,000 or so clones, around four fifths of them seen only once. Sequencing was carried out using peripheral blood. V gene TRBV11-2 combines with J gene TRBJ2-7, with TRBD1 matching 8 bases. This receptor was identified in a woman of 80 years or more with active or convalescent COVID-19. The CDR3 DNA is TGTGCCAGCAGCTTCGACAGGGGATTAATAAGTTTTCACGAGCAGTACTTC. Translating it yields CASSFDRGLISFHEQYF.